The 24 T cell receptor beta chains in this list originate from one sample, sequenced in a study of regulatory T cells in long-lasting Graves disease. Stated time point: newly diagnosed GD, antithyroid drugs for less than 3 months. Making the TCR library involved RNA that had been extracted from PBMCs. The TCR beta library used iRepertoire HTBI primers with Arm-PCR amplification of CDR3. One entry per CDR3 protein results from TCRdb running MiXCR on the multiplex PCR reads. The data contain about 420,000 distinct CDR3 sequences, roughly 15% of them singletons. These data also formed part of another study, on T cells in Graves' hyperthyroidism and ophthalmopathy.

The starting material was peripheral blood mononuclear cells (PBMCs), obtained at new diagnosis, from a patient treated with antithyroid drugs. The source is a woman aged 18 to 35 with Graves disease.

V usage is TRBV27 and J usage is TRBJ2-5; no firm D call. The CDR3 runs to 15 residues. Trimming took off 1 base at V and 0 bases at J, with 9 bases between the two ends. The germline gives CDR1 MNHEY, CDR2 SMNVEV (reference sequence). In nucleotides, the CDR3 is TGTGCCAGCAGTTTATTGTCTTCCGACCAAGAGACCCAGTACTTC. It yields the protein CASSLLSSDQETQYF.

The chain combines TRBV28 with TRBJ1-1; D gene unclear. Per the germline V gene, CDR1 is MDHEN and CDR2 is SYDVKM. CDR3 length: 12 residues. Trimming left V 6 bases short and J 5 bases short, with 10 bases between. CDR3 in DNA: TGTGCCAGCAGAATCTCCAGAACTGAAGCTTTCTTT. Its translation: CASRISRTEAFF. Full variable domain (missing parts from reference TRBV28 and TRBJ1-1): DVKVTQSSRYLVKRTGEKVFLECVQDMDHENMFWYRQDPGLGLRLIYFSYDVKMKEKGDIPEGYSVSREKKERFSLILESASTNQTSMYLCASRISRTEAFFGQGTRLTVV.

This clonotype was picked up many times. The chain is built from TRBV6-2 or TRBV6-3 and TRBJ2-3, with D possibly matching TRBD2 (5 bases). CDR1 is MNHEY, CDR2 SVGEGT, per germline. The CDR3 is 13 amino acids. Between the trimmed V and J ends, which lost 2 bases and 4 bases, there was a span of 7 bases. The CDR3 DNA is TGTGCCAGCAGTTACGAGGGCGCAGATACGCAGTATTTT. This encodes CASSYEGADTQYF.

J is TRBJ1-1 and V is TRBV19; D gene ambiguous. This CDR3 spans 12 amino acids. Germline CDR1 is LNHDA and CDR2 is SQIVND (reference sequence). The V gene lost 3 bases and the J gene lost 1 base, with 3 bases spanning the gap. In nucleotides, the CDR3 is TGTGCCAGTAGTATGAGGAACACTGAAGCTTTCTTT. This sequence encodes CASSMRNTEAFF.

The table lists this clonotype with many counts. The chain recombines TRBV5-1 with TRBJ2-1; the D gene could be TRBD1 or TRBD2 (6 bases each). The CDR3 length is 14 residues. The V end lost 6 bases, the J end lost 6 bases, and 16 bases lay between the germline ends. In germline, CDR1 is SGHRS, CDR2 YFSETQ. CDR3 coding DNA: TGCGCCAGCACAGGGGTAGCGGAACCCAATGAGCAGTTCTTC. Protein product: CASTGVAEPNEQFF.

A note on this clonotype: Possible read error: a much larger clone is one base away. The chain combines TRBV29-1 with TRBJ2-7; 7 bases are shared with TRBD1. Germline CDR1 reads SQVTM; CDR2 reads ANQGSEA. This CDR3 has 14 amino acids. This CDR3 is CSVLDRRSSYEQHF. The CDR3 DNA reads TGCAGCGTCCTGGACAGGCGGAGCTCCTACGAGCAGCACTTC.

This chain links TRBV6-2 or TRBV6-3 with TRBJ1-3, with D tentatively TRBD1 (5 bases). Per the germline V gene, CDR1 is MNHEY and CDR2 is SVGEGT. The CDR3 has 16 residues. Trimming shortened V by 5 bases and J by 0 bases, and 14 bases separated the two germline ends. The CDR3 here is CASSEQRTSSGNTIYF. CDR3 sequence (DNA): TGTGCCAGCAGTGAACAACGGACAAGCTCTGGAAACACCATATATTTT.

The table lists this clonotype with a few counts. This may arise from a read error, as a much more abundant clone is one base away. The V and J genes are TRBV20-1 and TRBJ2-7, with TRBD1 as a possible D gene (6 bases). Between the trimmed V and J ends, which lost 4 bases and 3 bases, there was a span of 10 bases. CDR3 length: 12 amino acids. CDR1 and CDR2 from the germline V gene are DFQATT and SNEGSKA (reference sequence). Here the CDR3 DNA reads TGCAGTGCTATCCACAGGGTCTACGAGCAGTACTTC. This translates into CSAIHRVYEQYF.

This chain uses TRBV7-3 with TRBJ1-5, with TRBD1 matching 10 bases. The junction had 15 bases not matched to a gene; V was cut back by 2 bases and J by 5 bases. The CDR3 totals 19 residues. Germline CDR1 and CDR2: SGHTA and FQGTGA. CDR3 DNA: TGTGCCAGCAGCTTAGCCGGGACAGGGGATTTCAGAGGATATCAGCCCCAGCATTTT. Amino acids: CASSLAGTGDFRGYQPQHF.

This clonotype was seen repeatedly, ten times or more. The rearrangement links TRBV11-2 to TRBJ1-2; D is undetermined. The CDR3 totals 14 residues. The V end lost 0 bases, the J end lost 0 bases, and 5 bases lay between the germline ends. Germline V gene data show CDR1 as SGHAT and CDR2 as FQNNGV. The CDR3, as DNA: TGTGCCAGCAGCTTAGAGCAGTCTAACTATGGCTACACCTTC. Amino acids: CASSLEQSNYGYTF.

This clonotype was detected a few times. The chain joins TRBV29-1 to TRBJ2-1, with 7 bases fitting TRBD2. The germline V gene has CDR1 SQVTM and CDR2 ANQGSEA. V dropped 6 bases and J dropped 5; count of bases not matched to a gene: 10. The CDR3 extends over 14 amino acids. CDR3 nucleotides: TGCAGCGTGTCCAGACTAGCAGCCAACAATGAGCAGTTCTTC. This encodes CSVSRLAANNEQFF.

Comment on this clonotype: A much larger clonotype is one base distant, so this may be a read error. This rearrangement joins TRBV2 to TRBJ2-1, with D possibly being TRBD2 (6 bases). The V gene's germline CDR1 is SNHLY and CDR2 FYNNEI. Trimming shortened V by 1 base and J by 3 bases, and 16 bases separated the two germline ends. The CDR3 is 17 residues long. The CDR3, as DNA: TGTGCCAGCAGTGAAGGGCGGGAAGGGGTAGGCTACAATGAGCAGTTCTTC. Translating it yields CASSEGREGVGYNEQFF. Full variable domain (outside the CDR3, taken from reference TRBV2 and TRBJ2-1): EPEVTQTPSHQVTQMGQEVILRCVPISNHLYFYWYRQILGQKVEFLVSFYNNEISEKSEIFDDQFSVERPDGSNFTLKIRSTKLEDSAMYFCASSEGREGVGYNEQFFGPGTRLTVL.

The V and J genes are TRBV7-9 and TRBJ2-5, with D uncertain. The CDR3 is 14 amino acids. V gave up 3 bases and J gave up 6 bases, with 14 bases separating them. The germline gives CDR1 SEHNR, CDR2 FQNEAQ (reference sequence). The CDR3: CASSLTLQGQTQYF. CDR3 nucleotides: TGTGCCAGCAGCTTGACGCTCCAAGGACAGACCCAGTACTTC.

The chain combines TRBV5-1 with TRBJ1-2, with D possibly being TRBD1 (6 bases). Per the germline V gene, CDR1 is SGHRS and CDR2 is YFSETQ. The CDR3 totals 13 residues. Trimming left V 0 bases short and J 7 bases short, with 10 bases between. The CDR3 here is CASSLGQAFGYTF. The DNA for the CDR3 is TGCGCCAGCAGCTTGGGACAGGCTTTTGGCTACACCTTC.

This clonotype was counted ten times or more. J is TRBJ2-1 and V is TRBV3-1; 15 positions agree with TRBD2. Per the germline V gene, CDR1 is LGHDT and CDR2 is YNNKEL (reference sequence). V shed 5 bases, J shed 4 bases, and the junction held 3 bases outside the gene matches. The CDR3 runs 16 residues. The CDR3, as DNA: TGTGCCAGCAGCTGGACTAGCGGGAGGGGATACAATGAGCAGTTCTTC. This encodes CASSWTSGRGYNEQFF.

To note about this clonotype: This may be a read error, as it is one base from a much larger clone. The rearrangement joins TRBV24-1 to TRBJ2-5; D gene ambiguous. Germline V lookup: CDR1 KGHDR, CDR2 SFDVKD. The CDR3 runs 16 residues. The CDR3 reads CAITRGRPWYQETQCF. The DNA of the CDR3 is TGTGCCATCACTCGTGGAAGACCCTGGTACCAAGAGACCCAGTGCTTC.

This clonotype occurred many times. CDR3 loop: CASTLRGPPYEQYF. The CDR3 nucleotides are TGTGCCAGCACCCTAAGGGGTCCTCCCTACGAGCAGTACTTC. The chain joins TRBV28 to TRBJ2-7; tentatively, D is TRBD1 (5 bases). CDR3 length equals 14 residues. Trimming pared 7 bases from V and 2 bases from J, leaving 15 bases between. Germline V gene lookup returns CDR1 MDHEN and CDR2 SYDVKM.

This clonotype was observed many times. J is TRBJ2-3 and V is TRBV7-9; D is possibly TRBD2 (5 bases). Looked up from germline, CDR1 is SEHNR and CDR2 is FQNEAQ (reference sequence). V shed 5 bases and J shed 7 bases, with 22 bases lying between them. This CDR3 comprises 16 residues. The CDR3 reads CASSPQEARMRNTQYF. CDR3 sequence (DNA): TGTGCCAGCAGCCCCCAGGAGGCCCGAATGAGGAATACGCAGTATTTT. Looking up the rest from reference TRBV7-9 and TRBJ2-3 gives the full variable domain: DTGVSQNPRHKITKRGQNVTFRCDPISEHNRLYWYRQTLGQGPEFLTYFQNEAQLEKSRLLSDRFSAERPKGSFSTLEIQRTEQGDSAMYLCASSPQEARMRNTQYFGPGTRLTVL.

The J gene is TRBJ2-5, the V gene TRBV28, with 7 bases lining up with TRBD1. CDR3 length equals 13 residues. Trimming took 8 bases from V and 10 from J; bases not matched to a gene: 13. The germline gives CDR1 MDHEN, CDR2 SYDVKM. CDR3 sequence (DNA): TGTGCCAGCCGCGCCCAGGGGGAACTTCTCCAGTACTTC. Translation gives CASRAQGELLQYF.

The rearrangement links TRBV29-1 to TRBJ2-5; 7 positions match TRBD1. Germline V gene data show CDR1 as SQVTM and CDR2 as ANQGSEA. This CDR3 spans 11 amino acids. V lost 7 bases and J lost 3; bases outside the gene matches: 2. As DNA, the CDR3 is TGCAGCGACAGGGGTGAAGAGACCCAGTACTTC. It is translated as CSDRGEETQYF. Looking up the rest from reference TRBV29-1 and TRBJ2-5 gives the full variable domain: SAVISQKPSRDICQRGTSLTIQCQVDSQVTMMFWYRQQPGQSLTLIATANQGSEATYESGFVIDKFPISRPNLTFSTLTVSNMSPEDSSIYLCSDRGEETQYFGPGTRLLVL.

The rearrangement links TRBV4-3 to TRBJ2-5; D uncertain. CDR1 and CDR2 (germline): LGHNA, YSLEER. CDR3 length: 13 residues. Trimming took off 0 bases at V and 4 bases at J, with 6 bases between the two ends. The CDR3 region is CASSQDSRETQYF. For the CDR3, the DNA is TGCGCCAGCAGCCAAGATTCACGAGAGACCCAGTACTTC.

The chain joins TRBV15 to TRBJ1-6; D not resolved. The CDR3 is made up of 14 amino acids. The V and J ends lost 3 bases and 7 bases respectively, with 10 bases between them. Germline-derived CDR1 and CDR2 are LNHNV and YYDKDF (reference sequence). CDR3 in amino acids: CATSSDGRNSPLHF. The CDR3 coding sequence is TGTGCCACCAGCAGCGACGGTAGAAATTCACCCCTCCACTTT.

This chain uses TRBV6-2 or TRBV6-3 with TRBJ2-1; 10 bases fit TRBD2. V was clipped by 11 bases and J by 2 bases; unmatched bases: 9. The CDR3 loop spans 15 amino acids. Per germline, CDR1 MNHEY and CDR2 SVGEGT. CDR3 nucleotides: TGTGCCGCCCTAGAACTAGCGGGAACCTACAATGAGCAGTTCTTC. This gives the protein CAALELAGTYNEQFF.

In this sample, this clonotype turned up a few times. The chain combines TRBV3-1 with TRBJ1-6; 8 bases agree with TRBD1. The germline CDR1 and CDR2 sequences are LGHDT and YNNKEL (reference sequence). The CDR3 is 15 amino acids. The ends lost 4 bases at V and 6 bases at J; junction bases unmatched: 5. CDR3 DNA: TGTGCCAGCAGCCCAGGCAGGGGGCGTAATTCACCCCTCCACTTT. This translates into CASSPGRGRNSPLHF.